The TCR beta chain under discussion was sequenced for a study of CD8+ T cells in alopecia areata. General study results and limits: Lesional scalp displayed greater clonality than normal scalp, most notably in alopecia totalis/universalis. There were many expanded lesional clones persisting in scalp and blood during tofacitinib. Besides other cells, scalp samples also yield sequences of resident alphabeta T cells from normal skin.

The authors extracted RNA and reverse transcribed it into cDNA as the sequencing template. Assay: immunoSEQ multiplex PCR; the TCRdb copy retains only in-frame clones and omits some. The data hold 90,000 to 130,000 clones, with roughly 50% observed a single time. Documented treatment: oral pan-JAK inhibitor, 5-10 mg twice daily. Isolation of CD4+ and CD8+ T cells from PBMCs was achieved by sorting. The germline V gene encodes CDR1 LNHNV and CDR2 YYDKDF (reference sequence). This CDR3 is 14 amino acids long. V lost 6 bases and J lost 3, with 15 bases in between. A note on this clone: Its antigen is still unknown.

The chain has TRBV15 and TRBJ2-7; D gene unclear. Specimen: CD8+ T cells sorted from blood, collected at week 24, from a patient treated with tofacitinib. The clonotype was recovered from a human donor with alopecia areata. CDR3 region: CATSITERSYEQYF. DNA for the CDR3: TGTGCCACCAGTATTACAGAGAGGAGCTACGAGCAGTACTTC.